What follows are 21 T cell receptor beta chains derived from one specimen sequenced in a study of CD8+ T cells in alopecia areata. In each case, RNA was isolated and then reverse transcribed into cDNA as the sequencing template. TCRdb keeps only in-frame clones here, not all; method: immunoSEQ multiplex PCR. The sample includes 6,500 to 8,500 clones, roughly 66% of them seen just once. Samples from alopecia areata patients were lesional scalp punch biopsies and peripheral blood. This specimen consisted of skin, obtained at week 0. The receptors derive from a human donor with alopecia areata.

Only a few counts were recorded for this clone. The chain links TRBV27 to TRBJ1-1; no reliable D call. CDR1 MNHEY and CDR2 SMNVEV come from the germline V gene (reference sequence). This CDR3 has 12 amino acids. V was cut by 6 bases and J by 5 bases, with 10 bases left in between. CDR3 in amino acids: CASRDPKTEAFF. The CDR3 coding sequence is TGTGCCAGCAGAGACCCAAAAACTGAAGCTTTCTTT.

In this sample, this clone turned up once. This sequence joins TRBV27 and TRBJ2-2; 9 bases fit TRBD1. The CDR3 length is 15 residues. The trim removed 5 bases at V and 5 bases at J, leaving 6 bases unmatched. Looked up from germline, CDR1 is MNHEY and CDR2 is SMNVEV (reference sequence). The CDR3 nucleotides read TGTGCCAGCAGTCGATGGGACAGGGTTACCGGGGAGCTGTTTTTT. Translating it yields CASSRWDRVTGELFF.

The V call is TRBV19, the J call TRBJ2-4; D is perhaps TRBD1 (6 bases). Trimming removed 5 bases at V and 3 bases at J, with 17 bases between. CDR3 length: 16 amino acids. Per germline, CDR1 LNHDA and CDR2 SQIVND (reference sequence). This chain's CDR3 is CASSSRTVIVKNIQYF. The CDR3 DNA follows: TGTGCCAGTAGTTCCCGGACAGTTATAGTCAAAAACATTCAGTACTTC.

This clone was seen only once. The chain recombines TRBV7-3 with TRBJ2-3; perhaps TRBD2 as D (6 bases). The V end was cut by 5 bases, the J end by 2 bases, with 11 bases between. The CDR3 covers 14 residues. CDR1 is SGHTA, CDR2 FQGTGA, per germline. Written as DNA, the CDR3 is TGTGCCAGCAGCCACCGGACTACCACAGATACGCAGTATTTT. Protein product: CASSHRTTTDTQYF.

The chain carries TRBV14 and TRBJ1-1, with D possibly matching TRBD1 (6 bases). The CDR3 totals 16 residues. The V and J ends lost 2 bases and 2 bases respectively, with 15 bases between them. CDR1 is SGHDN and CDR2 is FVKESK in the germline V gene. The chain's CDR3 is CASSQIKPGGNTEAFF. CDR3 sequence (DNA): TGTGCCAGCAGCCAAATAAAGCCCGGGGGCAACACTGAAGCTTTCTTT.

The V gene is TRBV19, the J gene TRBJ2-1, with D unresolved. Looked up from germline, CDR1 is LNHDA and CDR2 is SQIVND (reference sequence). This CDR3 spans 13 amino acids. Deletions cut 3 bases from V and 8 bases from J, with 11 bases between. The DNA of the CDR3 is TGTGCCAGTAGTATTTACGGCGACGATGAGCAGTTCTTC. This translates into CASSIYGDDEQFF. The full variable domain, with the rest looked up from reference TRBV19 and TRBJ2-1, is DGGITQSPKYLFRKEGQNVTLSCEQNLNHDAMYWYRQDPGQGLRLIYYSQIVNDFQKGDIAEGYSVSREKKESFPLTVTSAQKNPTAFYLCASSIYGDDEQFFGPGTRLTVL.

Notes on this clone: Mismatch with germline at one junction end may stem from a read error. Different DNA sequences within this sample yield the same CDR3. The chain has TRBV7-3 and TRBJ2-3; D not certain. CDR3 length equals 13 residues. From germline, CDR1 is SGHTA and CDR2 FQGTGA. CDR3 sequence: CASSFRVVDTQYF. DNA of the CDR3: TGTGCCAGCAGCTTCAGAGTGGTAGATACGCAATATTTT.

This rearrangement joins TRBV6-6 to TRBJ2-7, with 9 bases aligning to TRBD1. The CDR3 extends over 16 amino acids. Trimming cost V 4 bases and J 0 bases; bases outside gene matches: 7. Germline CDR1 and CDR2: MNHNY and SVGAGI (reference sequence). The CDR3 DNA reads TGTGCCAGCAGTTTCTACAGGGGGCTTGGCTCCTACGAGCAGTACTTC. This encodes CASSFYRGLGSYEQYF.

The chain joins TRBV11-2 to TRBJ2-3; 12 bases map to TRBD2. Germline V gives CDR1 SGHAT, CDR2 FQNNGV. The ends lost 5 bases at V and 3 bases at J; junction bases unmatched: 9. This CDR3 contains 17 residues. This chain's CDR3 is CASSRPRLAGETDTQYF. CDR3 nucleotide sequence: TGTGCCAGCAGCCGACCCCGACTAGCGGGGGAAACAGATACGCAGTATTTT.

The V gene is TRBV4-2, the J gene TRBJ1-4; a possible D gene is TRBD1 (6 bases). The CDR3 has 17 amino acids. The germline V gene has CDR1 LGHNA and CDR2 YNFKEQ. Trimming stripped 3 bases from V and 7 bases from J, with 21 bases between. This CDR3 is CASSHFITPNRVEKLFF. The CDR3 DNA reads as TGTGCCAGCAGCCACTTTATCACCCCGAACAGGGTTGAAAAACTGTTTTTT.

This clone has just one count. The chain uses TRBV5-5 and TRBJ2-3, with TRBD1 as a possible D gene (5 bases). The germline gives CDR1 SGHKS, CDR2 YYEKEE (reference sequence). The CDR3 is made up of 13 amino acids. The V end was cut by 2 bases, the J end by 1 base, with 5 bases between. The CDR3 region is CASSLGGTDTQYF. The CDR3 DNA reads TGTGCCAGCAGCTTAGGGGGCACAGATACGCAGTATTTT. Using reference TRBV5-5 and TRBJ2-3 for the parts outside the CDR3, the full variable domain is DAGVTQSPTHLIKTRGQQVTLRCSPISGHKSVSWYQQVLGQGPQFIFQYYEKEERGRGNFPDRFSARQFPNYSSELNVNALLLGDSALYLCASSLGGTDTQYFGPGTRLTVL.

This chain links TRBV5-4 with TRBJ1-4, with no clear D. This CDR3 spans 13 amino acids. Between the trimmed V and J ends, which lost 3 bases and 8 bases, there was a span of 11 bases. CDR1 is SGHNT and CDR2 is YYREEE in the germline V gene (reference sequence). CDR3 sequence reads: CASSSTGEEKLFF. The CDR3 DNA is TGTGCCAGCAGCTCCACTGGAGAGGAAAAACTGTTTTTT.

The chain carries TRBV27 and TRBJ2-1; no clear D. Germline V CDR1 and CDR2: MNHEY, SMNVEV (reference sequence). The CDR3 runs 17 residues. The ends were cut back, 3 bases at V and 1 base at J, with 16 bases in the middle. This CDR3 is CASSFYPGSFSYNEQFF. The CDR3, as DNA: TGTGCCAGCAGTTTTTACCCCGGGTCCTTTTCCTACAATGAGCAGTTCTTC.

The DNA of the CDR3 is TGCGCCAGCAGCTCCCATGCTGCTCACAATACGCAGTATTTT. Protein: CASSSHAAHNTQYF. The genes are TRBV5-1 and TRBJ2-3; no firm D call. The germline gives CDR1 SGHRS, CDR2 YFSETQ. Trimming left V 3 bases short and J 7 bases short, with 15 bases between. The CDR3 contains 14 residues. Supplemented by reference TRBV5-1 and TRBJ2-3, the full variable domain reads KAGVTQTPRYLIKTRGQQVTLSCSPISGHRSVSWYQQTPGQGLQFLFEYFSETQRNKGNFPGRFSGRQFSNSRSEMNVSTLELGDSALYLCASSSHAAHNTQYFGPGTRLTVL.

The table lists this clone with a count of one. The chain couples TRBV7-2 to TRBJ1-2, with D uncertain. The CDR3 has 17 amino acids. The germline gives CDR1 SGHTA, CDR2 FQGNSA. V lost 3 bases to trimming and J lost 4 bases, with 21 bases between them. The CDR3 spells CASSLGIRPSGSYGYTF. The CDR3 DNA is TGTGCCAGCAGCTTGGGGATTCGACCCTCAGGCTCCTATGGCTACACCTTC. Based on the CDR3 plus reference TRBV7-2 and TRBJ1-2, the full variable domain is GAGVSQSPSNKVTEKGKDVELRCDPISGHTALYWYRQSLGQGLEFLIYFQGNSAPDKSGLPSDRFSAERTGGSVSTLTIQRTQQEDSAVYLCASSLGIRPSGSYGYTFGSGTRLTVV.

The gene calls are TRBV18 and TRBJ2-3; D may be TRBD2 (7 bases). V shed 6 bases and J shed 1 base, with 14 bases lying between them. This CDR3 contains 15 residues. Germline assignment: CDR1 KGHSH and CDR2 LQKENI. As DNA, the CDR3 is TGTGCCAGCTCCCTAAGGGGGGGGCGCACAGATACGCAGTATTTT. It encodes CASSLRGGRTDTQYF.

This clone was observed a handful of times. The chain couples TRBV6-1 to TRBJ2-2, with D perhaps matching TRBD2 (6 bases). The germline CDR1 and CDR2 sequences are MNHNS and SASEGT. Trimming removed 7 bases from V and 6 bases from J, with 15 bases in between. This CDR3 has 14 residues. CDR3: CASNPRGVPGELFF. The CDR3 region has the DNA TGTGCCAGCAACCCGCGGGGCGTGCCCGGGGAGCTGTTTTTT.

The chain couples TRBV11-2 to TRBJ2-4; D is unclear. Germline CDR1 reads SGHAT; CDR2 reads FQNNGV. Trimming removed 3 bases at V and 0 bases at J, with 12 bases between. This CDR3 has 16 amino acids. DNA of the CDR3: TGTGCCAGCAGCTTGGCCCCCGCCCTAGCCAAAAACATTCAGTACTTC. Encoded protein: CASSLAPALAKNIQYF.

V usage is TRBV7-8 and J usage is TRBJ2-3, with a weak D call TRBD2 (5 bases). The V gene's germline CDR1 is SGHVS and CDR2 FQNEAQ. The CDR3 spans 14 residues. The V and J ends lost 5 bases and 8 bases respectively, with 17 bases between them. The DNA of the CDR3 is TGTGCCAGCAGCATTAATCGGGCCGAGGGTACGCAGTATTTT. It encodes CASSINRAEGTQYF.

This clone came up a few times. This chain connects TRBV6-5 to TRBJ1-1, with D unresolved. CDR3 length: 11 residues. Germline-derived CDR1 and CDR2 are MNHEY and SVGAGI. Trimming shortened V by 6 bases and J by 6 bases, and 8 bases separated the two germline ends. The CDR3 region has the DNA TGTGCCAGCAGCCGGCGTTCTGAAGCTTTCTTT. It codes for CASSRRSEAFF.

The V and J genes are TRBV7-9 and TRBJ2-7; D not resolved. The CDR3 has 13 residues. The V and J ends lost 3 bases and 2 bases respectively, with 8 bases between them. The germline V gene has CDR1 SEHNR and CDR2 FQNEAQ (reference sequence). CDR3 amino acids: CASSLKATYEQYF. The CDR3 bases are TGTGCCAGCAGCTTGAAGGCCACCTACGAGCAGTACTTC.